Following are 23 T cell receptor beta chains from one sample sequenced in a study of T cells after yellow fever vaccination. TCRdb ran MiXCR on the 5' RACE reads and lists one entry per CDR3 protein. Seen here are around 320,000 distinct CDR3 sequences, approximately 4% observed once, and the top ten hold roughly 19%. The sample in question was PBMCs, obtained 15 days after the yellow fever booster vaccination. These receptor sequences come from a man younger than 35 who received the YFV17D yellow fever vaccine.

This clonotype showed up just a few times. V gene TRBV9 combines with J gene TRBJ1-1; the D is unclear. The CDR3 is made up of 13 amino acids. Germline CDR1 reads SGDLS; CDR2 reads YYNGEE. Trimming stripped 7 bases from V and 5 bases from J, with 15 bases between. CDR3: CASGPGRMTEAFF. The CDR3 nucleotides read TGTGCCAGCGGGCCGGGTCGTATGACTGAAGCTTTCTTT.

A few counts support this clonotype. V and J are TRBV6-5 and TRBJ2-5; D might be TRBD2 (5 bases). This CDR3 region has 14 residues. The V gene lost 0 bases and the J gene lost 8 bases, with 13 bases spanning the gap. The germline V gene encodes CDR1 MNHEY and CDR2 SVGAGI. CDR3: CASSYSAQGGTQYF. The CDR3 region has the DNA TGTGCCAGCAGTTACTCGGCTCAAGGAGGTACCCAGTACTTC.

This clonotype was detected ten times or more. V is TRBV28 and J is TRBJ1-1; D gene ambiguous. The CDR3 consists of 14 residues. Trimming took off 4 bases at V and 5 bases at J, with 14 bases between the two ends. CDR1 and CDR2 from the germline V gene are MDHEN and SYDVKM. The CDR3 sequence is CASSYPTRRTEAFF. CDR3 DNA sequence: TGTGCCAGCAGTTATCCGACAAGGAGGACTGAAGCTTTCTTT.

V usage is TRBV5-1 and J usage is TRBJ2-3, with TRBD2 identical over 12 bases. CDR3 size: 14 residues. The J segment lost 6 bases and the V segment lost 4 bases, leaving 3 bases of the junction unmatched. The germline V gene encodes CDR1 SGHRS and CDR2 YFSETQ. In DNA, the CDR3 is TGCGCCAGCAGCGCCGGGACTAGCGGGGATACGCAGTATTTT. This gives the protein CASSAGTSGDTQYF. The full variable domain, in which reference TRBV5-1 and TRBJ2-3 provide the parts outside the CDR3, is KAGVTQTPRYLIKTRGQQVTLSCSPISGHRSVSWYQQTPGQGLQFLFEYFSETQRNKGNFPGRFSGRQFSNSRSEMNVSTLELGDSALYLCASSAGTSGDTQYFGPGTRLTVL.

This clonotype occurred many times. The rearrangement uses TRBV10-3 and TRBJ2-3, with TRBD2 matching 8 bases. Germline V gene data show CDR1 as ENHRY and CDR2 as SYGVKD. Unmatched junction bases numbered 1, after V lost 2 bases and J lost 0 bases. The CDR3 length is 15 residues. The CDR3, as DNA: TGTGCCATCAGTGAGCGACTAGCGAGCACAGATACGCAGTATTTT. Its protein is CAISERLASTDTQYF.

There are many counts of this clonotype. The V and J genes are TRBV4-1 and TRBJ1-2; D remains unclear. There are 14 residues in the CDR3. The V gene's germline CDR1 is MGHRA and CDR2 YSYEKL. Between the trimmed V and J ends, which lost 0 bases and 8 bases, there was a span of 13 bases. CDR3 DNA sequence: TGCGCCAGCAGCCAAGATCCGGTCGGGGAGGGCTACACCTTC. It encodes CASSQDPVGEGYTF.

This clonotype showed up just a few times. In DNA, the CDR3 is TGTGCCAGCAGCCCGGGGGACAGCCGGGACTATGGCTACACCTTC. It yields the protein CASSPGDSRDYGYTF. The chain carries TRBV7-9 and TRBJ1-2; TRBD1 agrees at 7 bases. The V segment lost 5 bases and the J segment 3 bases; nucleotides outside the gene matches: 9. The CDR3 is made up of 15 amino acids. CDR1 and CDR2 (germline): SEHNR, FQNEAQ (reference sequence).

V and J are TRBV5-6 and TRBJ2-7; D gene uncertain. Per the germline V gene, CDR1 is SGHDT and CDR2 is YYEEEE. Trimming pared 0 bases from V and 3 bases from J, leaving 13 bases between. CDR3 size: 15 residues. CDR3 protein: CASSLEGRPDYEQYF. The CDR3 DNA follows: TGTGCCAGCAGCTTGGAAGGTCGGCCCGACTACGAGCAGTACTTC.

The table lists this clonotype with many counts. The CDR3, as DNA: TGCGCCAGCAGCTTGGTTAGCGGGGGAATCACAGATACGCAGTATTTT. Translating it yields CASSLVSGGITDTQYF. V is TRBV5-1 and J is TRBJ2-3, with TRBD2 identical over 9 bases. The V gene end was trimmed by 0 bases and the J gene end by 2 bases; junction bases not matched to a gene: 4. The CDR3 sequence is 16 residues long. Germline V gene sequence: CDR1 SGHRS, CDR2 YFSETQ.

DNA of the CDR3: TGCAGTGCTAGATCCTCCGGTCAGCCCCAGCATTTT. It translates to CSARSSGQPQHF. The chain has TRBV20-1 and TRBJ1-5, with unresolved D. Trimming took 2 bases from V and 6 from J, leaving 8 bases between them. The CDR3 is 12 residues long. Germline-derived CDR1 and CDR2 are DFQATT and SNEGSKA (reference sequence).

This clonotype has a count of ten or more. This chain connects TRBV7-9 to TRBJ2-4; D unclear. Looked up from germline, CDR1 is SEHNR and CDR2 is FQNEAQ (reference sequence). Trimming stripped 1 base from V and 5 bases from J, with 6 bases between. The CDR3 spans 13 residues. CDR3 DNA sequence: TGTGCCAGCAGCTTAGGGGCCCAAAACATTCAGTACTTC. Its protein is CASSLGAQNIQYF.

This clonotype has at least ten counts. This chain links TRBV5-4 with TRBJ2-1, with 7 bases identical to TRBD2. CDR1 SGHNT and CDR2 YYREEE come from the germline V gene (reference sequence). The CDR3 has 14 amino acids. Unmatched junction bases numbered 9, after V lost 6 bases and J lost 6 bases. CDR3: CASNSAGVFNEQFF. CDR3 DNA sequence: TGTGCCAGCAACTCTGCGGGGGTCTTCAATGAGCAGTTCTTC. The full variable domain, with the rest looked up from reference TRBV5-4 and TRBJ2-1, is ETGVTQSPTHLIKTRGQQVTLRCSSQSGHNTVSWYQQALGQGPQFIFQYYREEENGRGNFPPRFSGLQFPNYSSELNVNALELDDSALYLCASNSAGVFNEQFFGPGTRLTVL.

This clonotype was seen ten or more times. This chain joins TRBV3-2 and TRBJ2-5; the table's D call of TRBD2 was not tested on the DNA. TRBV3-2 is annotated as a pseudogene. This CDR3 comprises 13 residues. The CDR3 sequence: CASSRVVAETQYF. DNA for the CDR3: TGTGCCAGCAGCCGCGTAGTCGCGGAGACCCAGTACTTC.

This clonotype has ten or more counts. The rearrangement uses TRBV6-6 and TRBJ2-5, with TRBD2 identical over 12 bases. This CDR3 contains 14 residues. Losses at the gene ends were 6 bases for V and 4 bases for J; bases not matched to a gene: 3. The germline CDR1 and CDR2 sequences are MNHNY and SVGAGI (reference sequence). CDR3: CASRRLAGAETQYF. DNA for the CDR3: TGTGCCAGCAGAAGACTAGCGGGGGCAGAGACCCAGTACTTC.

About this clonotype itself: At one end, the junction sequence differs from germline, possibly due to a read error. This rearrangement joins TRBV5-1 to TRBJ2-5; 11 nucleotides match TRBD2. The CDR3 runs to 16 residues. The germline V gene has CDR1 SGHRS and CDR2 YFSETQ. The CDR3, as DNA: TGCGCCAGCAGCTTGGGTGGGACTAGCGGCCAAGAGAACCAGTACTTC. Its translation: CASSLGGTSGQENQYF.

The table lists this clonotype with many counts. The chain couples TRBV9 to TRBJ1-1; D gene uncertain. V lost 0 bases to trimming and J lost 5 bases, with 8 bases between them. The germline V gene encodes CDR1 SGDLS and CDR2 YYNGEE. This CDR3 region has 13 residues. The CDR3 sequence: CASSVALGTEAFF. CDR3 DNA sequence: TGTGCCAGCAGCGTAGCTTTGGGAACTGAAGCTTTCTTT.

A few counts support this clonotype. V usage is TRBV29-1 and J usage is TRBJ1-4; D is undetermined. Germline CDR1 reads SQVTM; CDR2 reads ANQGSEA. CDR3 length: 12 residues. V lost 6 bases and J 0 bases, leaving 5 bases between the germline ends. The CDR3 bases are TGCAGCGTGTCTTCAACTAATGAAAAACTGTTTTTT. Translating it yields CSVSSTNEKLFF.

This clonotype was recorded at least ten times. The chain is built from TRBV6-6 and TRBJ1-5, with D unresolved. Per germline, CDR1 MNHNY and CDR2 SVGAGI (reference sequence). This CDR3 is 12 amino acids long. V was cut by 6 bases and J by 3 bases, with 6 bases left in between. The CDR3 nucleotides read TGTGCCAGCAGGGCCTTCAATCAGCCCCAGCATTTT. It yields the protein CASRAFNQPQHF.

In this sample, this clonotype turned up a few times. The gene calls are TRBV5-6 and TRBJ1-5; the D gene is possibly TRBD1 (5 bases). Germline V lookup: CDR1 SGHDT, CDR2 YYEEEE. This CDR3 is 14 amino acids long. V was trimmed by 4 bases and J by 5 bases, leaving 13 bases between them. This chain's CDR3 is CASSGGPNDQPQHF. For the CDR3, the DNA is TGTGCCAGCAGCGGGGGACCGAACGATCAGCCCCAGCATTTT.

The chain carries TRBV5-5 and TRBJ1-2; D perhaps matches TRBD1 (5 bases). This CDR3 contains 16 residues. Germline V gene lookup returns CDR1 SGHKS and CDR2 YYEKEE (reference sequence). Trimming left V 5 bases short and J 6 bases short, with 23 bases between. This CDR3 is CASSGAKSMGLHGYTF. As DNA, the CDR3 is TGTGCCAGCAGTGGGGCAAAAAGTATGGGGCTTCATGGCTACACCTTC.

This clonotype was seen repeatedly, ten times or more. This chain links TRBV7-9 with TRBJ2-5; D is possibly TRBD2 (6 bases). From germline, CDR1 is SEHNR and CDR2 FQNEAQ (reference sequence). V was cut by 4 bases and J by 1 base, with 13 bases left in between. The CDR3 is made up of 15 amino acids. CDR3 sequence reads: CASSSGLSLQETQYF. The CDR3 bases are TGTGCCAGCAGCTCGGGACTCTCTCTCCAAGAGACCCAGTACTTC.

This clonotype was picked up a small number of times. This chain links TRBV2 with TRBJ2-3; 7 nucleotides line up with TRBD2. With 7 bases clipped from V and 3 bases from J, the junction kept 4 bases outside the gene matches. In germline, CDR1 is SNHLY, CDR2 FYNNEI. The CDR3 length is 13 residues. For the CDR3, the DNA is TGTGCCAGCAACAAACTAGCGACAGATACGCAGTATTTT. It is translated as CASNKLATDTQYF.

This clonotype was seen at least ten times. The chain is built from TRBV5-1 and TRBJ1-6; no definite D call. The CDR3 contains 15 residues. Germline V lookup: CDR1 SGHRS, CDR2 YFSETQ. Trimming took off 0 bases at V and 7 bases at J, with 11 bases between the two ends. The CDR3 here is CASSLGPGSNSPLHF. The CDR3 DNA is TGCGCCAGCAGCTTGGGTCCGGGATCGAATTCACCCCTCCACTTT.